Listed below are T cell receptor beta chains from one sample, sequenced in a study of blood T cells in healthy people across ages. TCRdb analysed the 5' RACE reads with MiXCR anew, one entry per CDR3 protein. Here the sample spans about 1.1 million distinct CDR3 sequences, 35% to 40% being singletons. Sequenced input: blood. The source is a man between 18 and 29 years old in good health. The CDR3 runs from the conserved cysteine through the conserved F or W. A D gene is named only where the DNA matches it firmly. The size of a clone is reported for some rows only, either as once, few or many, or as a class for expanded clones.

>few|TRBV20-1|TRBJ1-4|.
CSARKGTSNEKLFF
TGCAGTGCTAGAAAGGGGACGTCTAATGAAAAACTGTTTTTT
>few|TRBV7-9|TRBJ1-1|TRBD1
CASSLGTGVPEAFF
TGTGCCAGCAGCTTAGGGACAGGGGTCCCTGAAGCTTTCTTT
>.|TRBV4-1|TRBJ2-5|.
CASSQEGPGRYQETQYF
TGCGCCAGCAGCCAAGAGGGTCCGGGACGGTACCAAGAGACCCAGTACTTC
>.|TRBV12-3/TRBV12-4|TRBJ2-3|.
CASSIQLAYTDTQYF
TGTGCCAGCAGTATTCAGCTGGCCTACACAGATACGCAGTATTTT
>.|TRBV5-1|TRBJ2-1|TRBD1
CASSLAPGTGNDEQFF
TGCGCCAGCAGCTTGGCCCCTGGGACAGGGAATGATGAGCAGTTCTTC
>.|TRBV6-5|TRBJ2-7|.
CASSYRPAGQYEQYF
TGTGCCAGCAGTTATCGGCCAGCCGGGCAATACGAGCAGTACTTC
>.|TRBV12-3/TRBV12-4|TRBJ2-3|TRBD1
CASSRAGGTPDTQYF
TGTGCCAGCAGCAGGGCAGGGGGTACCCCAGATACGCAGTATTTT
>.|TRBV7-2|TRBJ2-5|.
CASSLGAGTRIGNEQYF
TGTGCCAGCAGCTTAGGGGCCGGGACACGGATTGGCAATGAGCAGTACTTC
>.|TRBV5-1|TRBJ2-1|TRBD1
CASSLGLGTGDIDGQFF
TGCGCCAGCAGCTTGGGATTAGGGACAGGGGATATCGATGGGCAGTTCTTC
>few|TRBV9|TRBJ1-2|.
CASSAGAPSFNYGYTF
TGTGCCAGCAGCGCAGGGGCCCCCTCCTTTAACTATGGCTACACCTTC
>.|TRBV6-2/TRBV6-3|TRBJ2-5|.
CASSYFGGEQYF
TGTGCCAGCAGTTATTTCGGGGGAGAGCAGTACTTC
>many|TRBV29-1|TRBJ2-5|.
CSVESGQETQYF
TGCAGCGTTGAGTCCGGGCAAGAGACCCAGTACTTC
>.|TRBV4-2|TRBJ1-2|.
CASSQEGGSKSNYGYTF
TGTGCCAGCAGCCAAGAAGGGGGGTCTAAATCCAACTATGGCTACACCTTC
>few|TRBV20-1|TRBJ2-1|TRBD2
CSARDRLAGDPYNEQFF
TGCAGTGCTAGAGATCGACTAGCGGGGGACCCCTACAATGAGCAGTTCTTC
>.|TRBV7-9|TRBJ2-5|.
CASRTPQETQYF
TGTGCCAGCCGGACACCCCAAGAGACCCAGTACTTC
>.|TRBV30|TRBJ1-2|.
CAAGRENYGYTF
TGTGCCGCGGGACGGGAGAACTATGGCTACACCTTC
>.|TRBV12-3/TRBV12-4|TRBJ1-2|.
CASSLGGTRDGYTF
TGTGCCAGCAGTTTAGGGGGGACACGAGATGGCTACACCTTC
>few|TRBV6-6|TRBJ2-3|.
CASSSTDRSSTDTQYF
TGTGCCAGCAGTTCCACGGACCGGTCTAGCACAGATACGCAGTATTTT
>few|TRBV7-8|TRBJ1-2|TRBD1
CASSSGGQSYGYTF
TGTGCCAGCAGCTCAGGGGGGCAGTCTTATGGCTACACCTTC
>.|TRBV20-1|TRBJ2-7|.
CSARVTGDNEQYF
TGCAGTGCTAGAGTAACCGGGGACAATGAGCAGTACTTC
>.|TRBV20-1|TRBJ2-3|.
CSARGPQGPDTQYF
TGCAGTGCTAGAGGACCACAGGGACCAGATACGCAGTATTTT
>.|TRBV5-5|TRBJ2-2|TRBD2
CASSVVAGAPNTGELFF
TGTGCCAGCAGCGTAGTAGCGGGGGCCCCAAACACCGGGGAGCTGTTTTTT
>.|TRBV4-1|TRBJ2-7|.
CASSQDPGGDRVLYEQYF
TGCGCCAGCAGCCAAGATCCGGGGGGCGACAGGGTGCTCTACGAGCAGTACTTC
>.|TRBV12-3/TRBV12-4|TRBJ1-5|TRBD1
CASSRRGQGVVSNQPQHF
TGTGCCAGCAGCAGACGAGGGCAGGGGGTAGTGAGCAATCAGCCCCAGCATTTT
>.|TRBV9|TRBJ2-1|.
CASSVVENEQFF
TGTGCCAGCAGCGTAGTGGAGAATGAGCAGTTCTTC
>many|TRBV12-3/TRBV12-4|TRBJ2-1|.
CASMLSTAYNEQFF
TGTGCCAGCATGCTCAGTACAGCATACAATGAGCAGTTCTTC
>.|TRBV4-3|TRBJ1-6|.
CASSQAKVSPLHF
TGCGCCAGCAGCCAAGCAAAGGTTTCACCCCTCCACTTT
>.|TRBV5-1|TRBJ1-5|TRBD1
CASSLGGSVSQPQHF
TGCGCCAGCAGCTTAGGGGGCTCGGTCAGTCAGCCCCAGCATTTT
>.|TRBV12-3/TRBV12-4|TRBJ2-5|.
CASSRLANQETQYF
TGTGCCAGCAGCCGATTGGCCAACCAAGAGACCCAGTACTTC
>.|TRBV6-2/TRBV6-3|TRBJ1-2|.
CASSYVGSGSYTF
TGTGCCAGCAGTTACGTAGGGAGTGGGAGCTACACCTTC
>.|TRBV20-1|TRBJ2-2|.
CSARDRLGNTGELFF
TGCAGTGCTAGAGATCGACTGGGGAACACCGGGGAGCTGTTTTTT
>.|TRBV12-3/TRBV12-4|TRBJ1-6|TRBD1
CASSRGQGISYNSPLHF
TGTGCCAGCAGCCGGGGACAGGGGATCTCCTATAATTCACCCCTCCACTTT
>many|TRBV12-3/TRBV12-4|TRBJ2-7|.
CASSTTKQRSYEQYF
TGTGCCAGCAGTACCACGAAACAGCGCTCCTACGAGCAGTACTTC
>.|TRBV5-1|TRBJ2-3|.
CASSPSVLVADTQYF
TGCGCCAGCAGCCCCTCTGTCCTGGTAGCAGATACGCAGTATTTT
>few|TRBV5-1|TRBJ1-2|TRBD1
CASSDSTGDYGYTF
TGCGCCAGCAGCGATTCGACAGGGGACTATGGCTACACCTTC
>few|TRBV12-3/TRBV12-4|TRBJ2-2|.
CASSLALGRNTGELFF
TGTGCCAGCAGTTTAGCGCTGGGCAGAAACACCGGGGAGCTGTTTTTT
>many|TRBV12-3/TRBV12-4|TRBJ2-5|.
CASSLNAQVQETQYF
TGTGCCAGCAGTTTAAATGCACAGGTCCAAGAGACCCAGTACTTC
>many|TRBV3-1|TRBJ2-3|TRBD2
CASSAPTSGVTYF
TGTGCCAGCAGCGCACCAACTAGCGGGGTAACGTATTTT
>few|TRBV10-1|TRBJ2-7|.
CASSESGDRAYEQYF
TGCGCCAGCAGTGAGTCTGGGGACCGCGCCTACGAGCAGTACTTC
>.|TRBV2|TRBJ2-3|.
CARRGASTGTDTQYF
TGTGCCCGCCGGGGGGCCTCTACAGGCACAGATACGCAGTATTTT
>few|TRBV7-9|TRBJ1-6|.
CASSLGGIYNSPLHF
TGTGCCAGCAGCTTAGGGGGAATCTATAATTCACCCCTCCACTTT